A selection of T cell receptor beta chains follows, all from one sample in a study of blood T cell repertoires in COVID-19. Only in-frame clones appear in the TCRdb table, and some are missing; sequencing was by immunoSEQ multiplex PCR. Among under 200,000 clones, roughly 84% were seen once, and the ten largest hold under 3%. The sequenced sample was peripheral blood. The receptors come from a human donor with acute or convalescent COVID-19. The donor label of this sample is uncertain. The CDR3 runs from the conserved cysteine through the conserved F or W. The D gene is left open where the match is weak. The size of a clone is reported for some rows only, either as once, few or many, or as a class for expanded clones.

>.|.|TRBJ2-2|TRBV12-3/TRBV12-4
CASIPGDTGELFF
TGTGCCAGCATCCCGGGGGACACCGGGGAGCTGTTTTTT
>TRBD1|once|TRBJ1-2|TRBV30
CASDRGPSTLGYTF
TGTGCATCGGACAGGGGCCCATCAACATTAGGCTACACCTTC
>.|few|TRBJ2-3|TRBV5-1
CASSLRIEDTQYF
TGCGCCAGCAGCCTACGCATTGAAGATACGCAGTATTTT
>.|.|TRBJ1-1|TRBV20-1
CSASLGGDNTEAFF
TGCAGTGCTAGTTTGGGGGGAGACAACACTGAAGCTTTCTTT
>TRBD2|.|TRBJ2-1|TRBV7-2
CASSLGGGVGRGEQFF
TGTGCCAGCAGCTTAGGGGGAGGGGTCGGGCGCGGTGAGCAGTTCTTC
>.|.|TRBJ1-2|TRBV5-1
CASSLDYGRALSYNYGYTF
TGCGCCAGCAGCTTGGATTATGGCAGGGCCCTCTCTTATAACTATGGCTACACCTTC
>.|.|TRBJ2-1|TRBV6-6
CASSVQTTRRNTLRSYNEQFF
TGTGCCAGCAGCGTTCAGACGACACGCCGGAACACCCTACGGTCCTACAATGAGCAGTTCTTC
>TRBD1|once|TRBJ2-3|TRBV30
CAWMRGQGAVDTQYF
TGTGCCTGGATGCGAGGACAGGGGGCGGTAGATACGCAGTATTTT
>TRBD1|.|TRBJ1-1|TRBV19
CASSLTGRTEAFF
TGTGCCTCCAGCCTGACAGGGCGCACTGAAGCTTTCTTT
>.|.|TRBJ2-7|TRBV5-1
CASSDSTYEQYF
TGCGCCAGCAGCGACAGTACCTACGAGCAGTACTTC
>TRBD1|.|TRBJ2-7|TRBV28
CASGDRGLYEQYF
TGTGCCAGCGGCGACAGGGGGCTGTACGAGCAGTACTTC
>.|.|TRBJ2-7|TRBV2
CASIEDRIYEQYF
TGTGCCAGCATCGAAGACAGGATCTACGAGCAGTACTTC
>.|.|TRBJ2-3|TRBV12-5
CASVSGATSTDTQYF
TGTGCTAGTGTTTCAGGGGCGACCAGCACAGATACGCAGTATTTT
>.|.|TRBJ1-3|TRBV9
CASSVDPPAMSSGNTIYF
TGTGCCAGCAGCGTAGATCCCCCTGCTATGAGCTCTGGAAACACCATATATTTT
>.|.|TRBJ2-7|TRBV6-5
CASGVREGEQYF
TGTGCCAGTGGGGTGAGGGAAGGCGAGCAGTACTTC
>TRBD1|.|TRBJ1-2|TRBV18
CASSPFPGQGAFGYTF
TGTGCCAGCTCACCTTTCCCGGGACAGGGGGCTTTCGGCTACACCTTC
>TRBD1|.|TRBJ1-5|TRBV10-3
CAISESIGTGSGPQHF
TGTGCCATCAGTGAGTCTATCGGGACAGGGTCAGGGCCCCAGCATTTT
>TRBD2|.|TRBJ2-5|TRBV4-2
CASSQVSGGGETQYF
TGTGCCAGCAGCCAAGTTAGCGGGGGGGGAGAGACCCAGTACTTC
>TRBD2|.|TRBJ2-1|TRBV27
CASRTSGREGRNEQFF
TGTGCCAGCCGGACTAGCGGGAGGGAGGGGAGAAATGAGCAGTTCTTC
>TRBD1|.|TRBJ2-1|TRBV5-4
CASSSGGTGVRDNEQFF
TGTGCCAGCAGCTCCGGGGGGACAGGGGTTCGGGACAATGAGCAGTTCTTC
>TRBD1|.|TRBJ1-2|TRBV7-2
CASSPGTGGTYGYTF
TGTGCCAGCAGCCCGGGGACAGGGGGCACCTATGGCTACACCTTC
>TRBD2|.|TRBJ2-3|TRBV30
CAWSPLGGGSTDTQYF
TGTGCCTGGAGCCCCCTGGGCGGGGGGTCCACAGATACGCAGTATTTT
>.|once|TRBJ2-3|TRBV30
CALSRGARGDTQYF
TGTGCCCTGAGTCGGGGGGCCCGGGGAGATACGCAGTATTTT
>TRBD1|.|TRBJ1-6|TRBV9
CASSLDRANSPLHF
TGTGCCAGCAGCCTGGACAGGGCCAACTCACCCCTCCACTTT
>TRBD1|.|TRBJ1-3|TRBV3-1/TRBV3-2
CASSQDPPGTGGGNTIYF
TGTGCCAGCAGCCAAGACCCCCCTGGGACAGGGGGTGGAAACACCATATATTTT
>.|.|TRBJ1-5|TRBV28
CASSLPGKGNQPQHF
TGTGCCAGCAGTTTACCAGGGAAGGGCAATCAGCCCCAGCATTTT
>TRBD1|few|TRBJ1-2|TRBV6-5
CASRERDRGGYGYTF
TGTGCCAGCAGGGAGCGCGACAGGGGCGGCTATGGCTACACCTTC
>TRBD2|.|TRBJ2-1|TRBV3-1/TRBV3-2
CASSHGGRAVYNEQFF
TGTGCCAGCAGCCATGGCGGGAGGGCCGTCTACAATGAGCAGTTCTTC
>TRBD2|.|TRBJ2-7|TRBV5-1
CASSYSASGSYEQYF
TGCGCCAGCAGCTACTCTGCTAGCGGCTCCTACGAGCAGTACTTC
>.|.|TRBJ2-2|TRBV28
CASNGGRATGELFF
TGTGCCAGCAACGGGGGAAGGGCCACCGGGGAGCTGTTTTTT
>TRBD1|once|TRBJ1-2|TRBV5-1
CASSLDLDRGYGYTF
TGCGCCAGCAGCTTGGACCTGGACAGGGGCTATGGCTACACCTTC
>TRBD1|once|TRBJ2-3|TRBV30
CAWSSGTGGGGTQYF
TGTGCCTGGAGTTCTGGGACAGGGGGCGGGGGTACGCAGTATTTT
>.|few|TRBJ2-7|TRBV7-9
CASSFIFSRGGQSEQYF
TGTGCCAGCAGCTTTATATTTTCTCGCGGGGGCCAATCGGAGCAGTACTTC
>.|.|TRBJ1-1|TRBV5-1
CASSPENRHNTEAFF
TGCGCCAGCAGCCCAGAGAACAGGCATAACACTGAAGCTTTCTTT
>.|.|TRBJ2-5|TRBV30
CAWSPQGRGGRYF
TGTGCCTGGAGTCCACAGGGACGGGGCGGTCGGTACTTC
>.|.|TRBJ1-2|TRBV2
CASSGGHGYTF
TGTGCCAGCAGTGGGGGCCACGGCTACACCTTC
>TRBD1|.|TRBJ2-1|TRBV5-1
CASSSSPGQVYNEQFF
TGCGCCAGCAGCTCCTCGCCGGGACAGGTCTACAATGAGCAGTTCTTC
>.|.|TRBJ1-4|TRBV5-1
CASSYTGGNEKLFF
TGCGCCAGCAGCTACACTGGGGGGAATGAAAAACTGTTTTTT
>TRBD1|.|TRBJ2-2|TRBV3-1/TRBV3-2
CASRHAYRDRNTGELFF
TGTGCCAGCAGACACGCATACCGGGACAGAAACACCGGGGAGCTGTTTTTT
>TRBD1|.|TRBJ1-1|TRBV28
CASSFGQGAGVRAFF
TGTGCCAGCAGTTTCGGACAGGGGGCCGGTGTCCGAGCTTTCTTT
>.|.|TRBJ1-5|TRBV6-5
CASREGFNQPQHF
TGTGCCAGCAGGGAGGGGTTTAATCAGCCCCAGCATTTT
>.|.|TRBJ1-4|TRBV27
CASKFGGGRNEKLFF
TGTGCCAGCAAGTTCGGGGGGGGAAGGAATGAAAAACTGTTTTTT
>.|.|TRBJ2-5|TRBV6-5
CASSPTSFGETQYF
TGTGCCAGCAGCCCGACTAGTTTTGGAGAGACCCAGTACTTC
>.|.|TRBJ2-6|TRBV6-6
CASSYVGQANVLTF
TGTGCCAGCAGTTACGTGGGACAGGCCAACGTCCTGACTTTC
>.|.|TRBJ1-2|TRBV21-1
CASSTQGADYGYTF
TGTGCCAGCAGCACCCAGGGGGCTGACTATGGCTACACCTTC
>.|.|TRBJ2-3|TRBV25-1
CASSGLVRSTDTQYF
TGTGCCAGCAGTGGACTAGTACGAAGCACAGATACGCAGTATTTT
>TRBD2|.|TRBJ2-2|TRBV5-1
CASSLLAGTGELFF
TGCGCCAGCAGCTTACTAGCGGGGACCGGGGAGCTGTTTTTT
>.|.|TRBJ1-5|TRBV28
CASSDLDMDDQPQHF
TGTGCCAGCAGTGACTTGGACATGGACGATCAGCCCCAGCATTTT
>TRBD2|.|TRBJ2-3|TRBV7-3
CASSSPDSREAIGTDTQYF
TGTGCCAGCAGCTCGCCCGACTCGCGGGAGGCCATCGGGACAGATACGCAGTATTTT
>.|once|TRBJ2-6|TRBV19
CASSIPGGSGANVLTF
TGTGCCAGTAGTATACCCGGGGGATCTGGGGCCAACGTCCTGACTTTC
>.|few|TRBJ1-1|TRBV28
CASSSVSGETEAFF
TGTGCCAGCAGTTCTGTCTCAGGGGAGACTGAAGCTTTCTTT
>.|once|TRBJ2-1|TRBV11-3
CASSPRTDLYNEQFF
TGTGCCAGCAGCCCAAGGACAGACTTGTACAATGAGCAGTTCTTC